These T cell receptor beta chains were read from a single sample in a study of cytomegalovirus exposure and HLA in healthy donors. Only in-frame clones appear in the TCRdb table, and some are missing; sequencing was by immunoSEQ multiplex PCR. Of more than 150,000 clones listed, 80% to 90% are singletons. Sequencing was done on a sample of PBMCs. Receptor source: a man between 18 and 35 years old in good health and CMV-seropositive. Each CDR3 is given with its conserved first and last residue. The order of the fields is V gene, D gene, J gene, clone size, CDR3 protein, CDR3 DNA. A D gene is named only where the DNA matches it firmly. Only some rows state a clone size, as once, few, many or a class for expanded clones.

>TRBV4-1|-|TRBJ2-5|-
CASSQNPGKGQETQYF
TGCGCCAGCAGCCAAAACCCGGGGAAGGGCCAAGAGACCCAGTACTTC
>TRBV5-4|TRBD1|TRBJ2-7|-
CASSIGTALPHEQYF
TGTGCCAGCAGCATCGGGACAGCTTTACCCCACGAGCAGTACTTC
>TRBV10-3|-|TRBJ1-5|-
CAISAGVGDQPQHF
TGTGCCATCAGTGCCGGGGTTGGGGATCAGCCCCAGCATTTT
>TRBV27|TRBD1|TRBJ1-4|-
CASSFNVRDRTSTNEKLFF
TGTGCCAGCAGTTTCAACGTTCGGGACAGGACATCAACTAATGAAAAACTGTTTTTT
>TRBV30|-|TRBJ2-7|-
CAWTEGYEQYF
TGTGCCTGGACCGAGGGCTACGAGCAGTACTTC
>TRBV5-1|TRBD2|TRBJ2-7|-
CASSSGTSGYEQYF
TGCGCCAGCAGCTCCGGGACTAGCGGATACGAGCAGTACTTC
>TRBV11-2|TRBD2|TRBJ2-7|-
CASTPGLLAGSYEQYF
TGTGCCAGCACTCCCGGACTGCTAGCGGGGTCGTACGAGCAGTACTTC
>TRBV5-1|TRBD1|TRBJ1-1|-
CASSKGQLLRTYTEAFF
TGCGCCAGCAGCAAGGGACAGCTGTTGAGAACGTACACTGAAGCTTTCTTT
>TRBV12-5|TRBD1|TRBJ1-1|once
CASGKGTGGLTEAFF
TGTGCTAGTGGTAAAGGGACAGGGGGTCTCACTGAAGCTTTCTTT
>TRBV7-2|-|TRBJ2-7|-
CASSLVQGREQYF
TGTGCCAGCAGCTTAGTACAGGGGAGGGAGCAGTACTTC
>TRBV6-5|TRBD1|TRBJ1-6|few
CASRGPGQGNSPLHF
TGTGCCAGCAGGGGACCGGGACAGGGTAATTCACCCCTCCACTTT
>TRBV7-9|-|TRBJ2-5|-
CASSQPGLETQYF
TGTGCCAGCAGCCAACCAGGGTTAGAGACCCAGTACTTC
>TRBV4-3|-|TRBJ1-2|few
CASSQMGRWGYTF
TGCGCCAGCAGCCAAATGGGGAGGTGGGGCTACACCTTC
>TRBV10-1|TRBD2|TRBJ2-1|-
CASSAGTSGGAPPDEQFF
TGCGCCAGCAGCGCCGGGACTAGCGGGGGGGCCCCTCCGGATGAGCAGTTCTTC
>TRBV6-1|-|TRBJ1-1|-
CASSVVRLDTEAFF
TGTGCCAGCAGTGTGGTGAGGCTGGATACTGAAGCTTTCTTT
>TRBV6-1|-|TRBJ1-4|-
CASEGGMGSNEKLFF
TGTGCCAGCGAGGGGGGGATGGGGTCTAATGAAAAACTGTTTTTT